These 24 T cell receptor beta chains share one sample of origin, sequenced in a study of T cells in Graves' hyperthyroidism and ophthalmopathy. TCR beta CDR3 regions were amplified from RNA. In the first-round RT-PCR of the TCR CDR3, the HTBI primer set was used. TCRdb reprocessed the multiplex PCR reads with MiXCR, giving one entry per CDR3 protein. The top ten hold around 9.6% of the sample, which has hundreds of thousands of distinct CDR3 sequences, approximately 15% seen once. Specimen: blood. These receptor sequences come from a woman aged 18 to 35 with Graves' hyperthyroidism.

This clonotype was observed many times. Written as DNA, the CDR3 is TGCAGTGCTAGCCCCGAAGGGAGTGGCGGCACAGATACGCAGTATTTT. This sequence encodes CSASPEGSGGTDTQYF. This chain joins TRBV20-1 and TRBJ2-3, with D possibly matching TRBD2 (5 bases). Germline V gene sequence: CDR1 DFQATT, CDR2 SNEGSKA (reference sequence). This CDR3 contains 16 residues. V shed 3 bases and J shed 1 base, with 17 bases lying between them.

V gene TRBV7-9 combines with J gene TRBJ2-5; either TRBD1 or TRBD2 may supply D (5 bases each). The V end lost 3 bases, the J end lost 10 bases, and 12 bases lay between the germline ends. The CDR3 consists of 12 residues. Germline V CDR1 and CDR2: SEHNR, FQNEAQ (reference sequence). The CDR3: CASSLGTADQYF. In nucleotides, the CDR3 is TGTGCCAGCAGCTTGGGGACGGCGGACCAGTACTTC.

This clonotype occurred many times. V gene TRBV5-4 combines with J gene TRBJ2-7; 8 bases fit TRBD2. V shed 0 bases, J shed 4 bases, and the junction held 3 bases outside the gene matches. The CDR3 totals 14 residues. CDR1 is SGHNT, CDR2 YYREEE, per germline (reference sequence). As DNA, the CDR3 is TGTGCCAGCAGCTTGGGAGCGGGGGAGTACGAGCAGTACTTC. This encodes CASSLGAGEYEQYF. The full variable domain, completed using reference TRBV5-4 and TRBJ2-7, is ETGVTQSPTHLIKTRGQQVTLRCSSQSGHNTVSWYQQALGQGPQFIFQYYREEENGRGNFPPRFSGLQFPNYSSELNVNALELDDSALYLCASSLGAGEYEQYFGPGTRLTVT.

This clonotype was seen repeatedly, ten times or more. The V gene is TRBV10-3, the J gene TRBJ1-1; 12 nucleotides match TRBD1. The germline gives CDR1 ENHRY, CDR2 SYGVKD. The CDR3 extends over 16 amino acids. J gave up 6 bases and V 3 bases, and 8 bases lay outside the gene matches. CDR3 coding DNA: TGTGCCATCAGTGAAGGGACAGGGGGCGCGAAGGCTGAAGCTTTCTTT. Residues: CAISEGTGGAKAEAFF.

The rearrangement joins TRBV24-1 to TRBJ2-1, with TRBD2 matching over 9 bases. Germline-derived CDR1 and CDR2 are KGHDR and SFDVKD. The CDR3 sequence is 16 residues long. The junction had 8 bases not matched to a gene; V was cut back by 3 bases and J by 6 bases. The CDR3 DNA reads TGTGCCACCAGTGATCACAGGCTAGCGGGGCCCAATGAGCAGTTCTTC. This sequence encodes CATSDHRLAGPNEQFF.

The sample holds many counts of this clonotype. Here the CDR3 reads CASSRSNTGELFF. Written as DNA, the CDR3 is TGTGCCAGCAGTCGTAGCAACACCGGGGAGCTGTTTTTT. The chain employs TRBV13 and TRBJ2-2; D ambiguous. V gave up 6 bases and J gave up 2 bases, with 7 bases separating them. Germline V lookup: CDR1 PRHDT, CDR2 FYEKMQ (reference sequence). This CDR3 region has 13 residues.

This clonotype showed up just a few times. The genes are TRBV20-1 and TRBJ1-1; D remains ambiguous. In germline, CDR1 is DFQATT, CDR2 SNEGSKA (reference sequence). The CDR3 totals 14 residues. Trimming took off 0 bases at V and 5 bases at J, with 13 bases between the two ends. The CDR3 DNA sequence: TGCAGTGCTAGAGATCGGGCCTTAAGAACTGAAGCTTTCTTT. Protein product: CSARDRALRTEAFF.

The sample holds many counts of this clonotype. This sequence joins TRBV29-1 and TRBJ2-1, with TRBD1 matching over 9 bases. The length of the CDR3 is 15 residues. CDR1 is SQVTM, CDR2 ANQGSEA, per germline. V trimming: 4 bases; J trimming: 4 bases; junction bases outside the gene matches: 8. The CDR3: CSVAKGQGPYNEQFF. The CDR3 DNA sequence: TGCAGCGTTGCGAAGGGACAGGGTCCTTACAATGAGCAGTTCTTC.

This clonotype was observed once. This chain links TRBV5-6 with TRBJ1-5, with a tentative D call TRBD1 (6 bases). V lost 4 bases, J lost 7 bases, and 15 bases lay in between. The CDR3 has 14 amino acids. CDR1 is SGHDT, CDR2 YYEEEE, per germline. DNA for the CDR3: TGTGCCAGCAGCGATGGGGGGGCGGGACAGCCCCAGCATTTT. This sequence encodes CASSDGGAGQPQHF. Variable domain in full (rest from reference TRBV5-6 and TRBJ1-5): DAGVTQSPTHLIKTRGQQVTLRCSPKSGHDTVSWYQQALGQGPQFIFQYYEEEERQRGNFPDRFSGHQFPNYSSELNVNALLLGDSALYLCASSDGGAGQPQHFGDGTRLSIL.

This clonotype showed up many times. The chain employs TRBV12-3 or TRBV12-4 and TRBJ2-3; tentatively, D is TRBD1 (6 bases). V was shortened by 7 bases and J by 6 bases, with 17 bases between the two germline ends. The CDR3 consists of 14 residues. In DNA, the CDR3 is TGTGCCAGCACCCCCGAGATGAGGGGGGATACGCAGTATTTT. Amino acids: CASTPEMRGDTQYF.

The CDR3 loop is CSASFNRGNTGELFF. CDR3 nucleotide sequence: TGCAGTGCTAGTTTCAACAGGGGGAACACCGGGGAGCTGTTTTTT. This rearrangement joins TRBV20-1 to TRBJ2-2; TRBD1 agrees at 7 bases. The CDR3 runs to 15 residues. Germline-derived CDR1 and CDR2 are DFQATT and SNEGSKA (reference sequence). V gave up 3 bases and J gave up 1 base; unmatched junction bases: 5.

This clonotype was observed at least ten times. This sequence joins TRBV20-1 and TRBJ2-4, with 8 bases that match TRBD1. The CDR3 spans 13 residues. V lost 6 bases and J lost 6; bases outside the gene matches: 7. The germline CDR1 and CDR2 sequences are DFQATT and SNEGSKA (reference sequence). As DNA, the CDR3 is TGCAGTGCCACTACAGGGGGAGGAAACATTCAGTACTTC. Translated, it gives CSATTGGGNIQYF.

This clonotype was detected ten times or more. This sequence joins TRBV6-5 and TRBJ2-1; a possible D gene is TRBD2 (6 bases). Trimming cost V 2 bases and J 5 bases, with 19 bases left between them. The CDR3 totals 17 residues. CDR1 and CDR2 from the germline V gene are MNHEY and SVGAGI. CDR3 sequence reads: CASSYESGTGGNNEQFF. The CDR3 DNA is TGTGCCAGCAGTTACGAGAGTGGAACCGGGGGTAACAATGAGCAGTTCTTC.

Only a few counts were recorded for this clonotype. A single base separates this from a much larger clone, so it may be a read error. The chain has TRBV18 and TRBJ1-5, with D perhaps TRBD1 (6 bases). CDR1 and CDR2 (germline): KGHSH, LQKENI. The CDR3 loop spans 13 amino acids. CDR3 loop: CASSPDRTQPRHF. DNA for the CDR3: TGTGCCAGCTCACCCGACAGGACTCAGCCCCGGCATTTT.

The chain combines TRBV27 with TRBJ2-1, with D hard to call. The germline V gene has CDR1 MNHEY and CDR2 SMNVEV (reference sequence). V was cut by 0 bases and J by 4 bases, with 10 bases left in between. The CDR3 covers 15 residues. CDR3 nucleotides: TGTGCCAGCAGTTTATCAGCAGTCCCTTACAATGAGCAGTTCTTC. This encodes CASSLSAVPYNEQFF.

The chain joins TRBV6-1 to TRBJ2-1, with 13 positions matching TRBD2. The CDR3 has 19 amino acids. Trimming removed 1 base from V and 8 bases from J; junction bases left unmatched: 14. The germline gives CDR1 MNHNS, CDR2 SASEGT. In DNA form, the CDR3 reads TGTGCCAGCAGTGAAGGGAGGACGGGGACTAGCGGGATAATCGATGAGCAGTTCTTC. Translated, it gives CASSEGRTGTSGIIDEQFF.

J is TRBJ1-5 and V is TRBV7-8, with 8 bases that match TRBD1. This CDR3 has 16 amino acids. Trimming took 3 bases from V and 1 from J; bases not matched to a gene: 5. CDR1 is SGHVS, CDR2 FQNEAQ, per germline. The CDR3 is CASSFQGALSNQPQHF. CDR3 nucleotides: TGTGCCAGCAGCTTCCAGGGGGCGCTGAGCAATCAGCCCCAGCATTTT.

This clonotype was detected ten times or more. The chain has TRBV2 and TRBJ2-1, with D possibly TRBD2 on 6 matching bases. The CDR3 sequence is 16 residues long. Germline CDR1 SNHLY, CDR2 FYNNEI. Trimming stripped 7 bases from V and 2 bases from J, with 18 bases between. The CDR3: CASKGTFLETYNEQFF. The DNA of the CDR3 is TGTGCCAGCAAGGGGACTTTCCTTGAGACCTACAATGAGCAGTTCTTC. Complete variable domain (other parts from reference TRBV2 and TRBJ2-1): EPEVTQTPSHQVTQMGQEVILRCVPISNHLYFYWYRQILGQKVEFLVSFYNNEISEKSEIFDDQFSVERPDGSNFTLKIRSTKLEDSAMYFCASKGTFLETYNEQFFGPGTRLTVL.

This clonotype has just a few counts. The chain links TRBV18 to TRBJ2-1; 7 nucleotides line up with TRBD2. Germline V gene sequence: CDR1 KGHSH, CDR2 LQKENI. The CDR3 covers 16 residues. Trimming took 4 bases from V and 0 from J; bases not matched to a gene: 6. CDR3 protein: CASSLPGGGSYNEQFF. The CDR3 DNA reads TGTGCCAGCTCACTCCCCGGCGGGGGCTCCTACAATGAGCAGTTCTTC.

This clonotype was seen ten or more times. The CDR3 sequence is CASSYTLNTEAFF. The CDR3 bases are TGTGCCAGCAGTTACACACTGAACACTGAAGCTTTCTTT. The chain couples TRBV6-5 to TRBJ1-1; D uncertain. Trimming removed 2 bases at V and 0 bases at J, with 4 bases between. The germline gives CDR1 MNHEY, CDR2 SVGAGI. The CDR3 sequence is 13 residues long.

This sequence joins TRBV13 and TRBJ2-3; no clear D. The germline V and J ends were trimmed by 5 bases and 1 base, with 10 bases remaining between them. Germline CDR1 is PRHDT and CDR2 is FYEKMQ (reference sequence). The CDR3 is 14 residues long. The CDR3 DNA is TGTGCCAGCAGCCCCCAGGACCGCACAGATACGCAGTATTTT. This sequence encodes CASSPQDRTDTQYF.

This clonotype was observed a few times. A much larger clone lies one base from this, so it may be a read error. This chain links TRBV20-1 with TRBJ1-1; 7 bases are shared with TRBD1. The CDR3 loop spans 14 amino acids. In germline, CDR1 is DFQATT, CDR2 SNEGSKA (reference sequence). Written as DNA, the CDR3 is TGCAGTGCACTCGACAGGGTGACGAACACTGAAGCTCTCTTT. It is translated as CSALDRVTNTEALF.

This clonotype was observed at least ten times. This rearrangement joins TRBV20-1 to TRBJ1-1; D unresolved. Germline values: CDR1 DFQATT, CDR2 SNEGSKA (reference sequence). Between the trimmed V and J ends, which lost 0 bases and 1 base, there was a span of 15 bases. The CDR3 has 16 amino acids. The CDR3 nucleotides read TGCAGTGCTAGAGATACCAGGACCCACGGGAACACTGAAGCTTTCTTT. It translates to CSARDTRTHGNTEAFF.

This clonotype has at least ten counts. The chain is built from TRBV5-6 and TRBJ2-1; TRBD2 matches at 10 bases. Trimming cost V 3 bases and J 3 bases; bases outside gene matches: 6. The CDR3 covers 16 residues. CDR1 is SGHDT, CDR2 YYEEEE, per germline. CDR3 coding DNA: TGTGCCAGCAGCTCGCGGACTAGCGGCTACTACAATGAGCAGTTCTTC. It is translated as CASSSRTSGYYNEQFF.